This T cell receptor beta chain derives from a study of CXCR3-negative and CXCR3-positive naive CD8 T cells. This clonotype shows up as medium-sized by frequency. Its target is unknown. The study, taken as a whole, reports: Greater hydrophobicity was found in TRB CDR3s of CXCR3-positive naive cells than of CXCR3-negative naive cells.

CDR1 and CDR2 (germline): SGHDN, FVKESK. The CDR3 extends over 17 amino acids. It was by 5' RACE with UMI labels that the TRB cDNA libraries were prepared. TCRdb reprocessed the 5' RACE reads, with one entry per CDR3 protein and no DNA. The sample's table shows thousands of distinct CDR3 sequences. Sequencing was performed on naive CXCR3+ CD8+ T cells from blood. Subset denoted: CD45RO-CCR7+CD27+CD95- naive CD8+ T cells expressing CXCR3 (TNR3+). The genes are TRBV14 and TRBJ2-7; absent DNA, TCRdb's TRBD2 call cannot be checked. This receptor was identified in a human donor in good health. Some clones in this sample may be carry-over from other donors' samples. CDR3: CASSQSRSRDFSYEQYF. The whole variable domain, filled in from reference TRBV14 and TRBJ2-7, reads EAGVTQFPSHSVIEKGQTVTLRCDPISGHDNLYWYRRVMGKEIKFLLHFVKESKQDESGMPNNRFLAERTGGTYSTLKVQPAELEDSGVYFCASSQSRSRDFSYEQYFGPGTRLTVT.